These T cell receptor beta chains were read from a single sample in a study of cytomegalovirus exposure and HLA in healthy donors. The table came from immunoSEQ multiplex PCR; TCRdb's copy has only in-frame clones and leaves some out. The sample records about 140,000 clones, almost 85% being singletons. Sample: PBMCs. All receptors come from a woman aged 40 to 50 in good health and CMV-seronegative. Both conserved end residues are part of each CDR3. Fields, in order: V gene, clone size, D gene, J gene, CDR3 DNA, CDR3 protein. D genes are given only for firm matches. Clone size is given for some rows only: seen once, a few or many times, or a class if the clone is expanded.

v_gene: TRBV30
abundance: .
d_gene: .
j_gene: TRBJ1-5
CDR3nt: TGTGCCTGGAGTGTAGGGACAATCGATCAGCCCCAGCATTTT
CDR3aa: CAWSVGTIDQPQHF

v_gene: TRBV20-1
abundance: .
d_gene: .
j_gene: TRBJ2-3
CDR3nt: TGCAGTGCTAGGCCAGGGGATACGCAGTATTTT
CDR3aa: CSARPGDTQYF

v_gene: TRBV9
abundance: .
d_gene: TRBD2
j_gene: TRBJ2-5
CDR3nt: TGTGCCAGCAGCGTAAGGTCTAGCGGGAGCCAAGAGACCCAGTACTTC
CDR3aa: CASSVRSSGSQETQYF

v_gene: TRBV15
abundance: once
d_gene: .
j_gene: TRBJ2-7
CDR3nt: TGTGCCACCAGCAGAGAAGCAGGGGGGATCTACGAGCAGTACTTC
CDR3aa: CATSREAGGIYEQYF

v_gene: TRBV2
abundance: few
d_gene: TRBD1
j_gene: TRBJ2-1
CDR3nt: TGTGCCAGCAGGTGGGACAGGGGTTCGTATGAGCAGTTCTTC
CDR3aa: CASRWDRGSYEQFF

v_gene: TRBV2
abundance: .
d_gene: TRBD1
j_gene: TRBJ2-1
CDR3nt: TGTGCCAGCAGTGATAACAGGGGGATTGATGAGCAGTTCTTC
CDR3aa: CASSDNRGIDEQFF

v_gene: TRBV5-4
abundance: .
d_gene: .
j_gene: TRBJ2-3
CDR3nt: TGTGCCAGCAGCTTTCAGGGTACAGATACGCAGTATTTT
CDR3aa: CASSFQGTDTQYF

v_gene: TRBV12-5
abundance: .
d_gene: .
j_gene: TRBJ1-1
CDR3nt: TGTGCTAGTGGTCACAGGGTGGATACTGAAGCTTTCTTT
CDR3aa: CASGHRVDTEAFF

v_gene: TRBV15
abundance: once
d_gene: TRBD1
j_gene: TRBJ1-2
CDR3nt: TGTGCCACCAGCGGGCCAAAAAGACAGGGGGCGAAGGTTGAGAATGGCTACACCTTC
CDR3aa: CATSGPKRQGAKVENGYTF

v_gene: TRBV11-2
abundance: few
d_gene: TRBD2
j_gene: TRBJ2-1
CDR3nt: TGTGCCAGCAGTATGACTAGCGGCTCCTACAATGAGCAGTTCTTC
CDR3aa: CASSMTSGSYNEQFF

v_gene: TRBV5-6
abundance: .
d_gene: TRBD2
j_gene: TRBJ2-1
CDR3nt: TGTGCCAGCAGCTTTTCAATAGCGGGGGACTACAATGAGCAGTTCTTC
CDR3aa: CASSFSIAGDYNEQFF

v_gene: TRBV28
abundance: .
d_gene: TRBD1
j_gene: TRBJ1-2
CDR3nt: TGTGCCAGCGATGAGGCAGGGGGCTTTAGAGGCTACACCTTC
CDR3aa: CASDEAGGFRGYTF

v_gene: TRBV7-9
abundance: .
d_gene: .
j_gene: TRBJ1-4
CDR3nt: TGTGCCAGCAGCCAATTAAGCCAGCCGGGATTCCAAGGTGAAAAACTGTTTTTT
CDR3aa: CASSQLSQPGFQGEKLFF

v_gene: TRBV28
abundance: .
d_gene: .
j_gene: TRBJ2-7
CDR3nt: TGTGCCAGCTTAGGTAGCGGAAAAGGCTACGAGCAGTACTTC
CDR3aa: CASLGSGKGYEQYF

v_gene: TRBV7-3
abundance: few
d_gene: TRBD2
j_gene: TRBJ2-7
CDR3nt: TGTGCCAGCAGCTTAAGCCGAGCGGGGGAGCAGTACTTC
CDR3aa: CASSLSRAGEQYF

v_gene: TRBV28
abundance: .
d_gene: TRBD1
j_gene: TRBJ2-7
CDR3nt: TGTGCCAGCAGTCGGGGAACAGGGGGCTGGGGCTCCTACGAGCAGTACTTC
CDR3aa: CASSRGTGGWGSYEQYF

v_gene: TRBV28
abundance: .
d_gene: .
j_gene: TRBJ2-7
CDR3nt: TGTGCCAGCAGTTCACCCGGGACTGACCTCTCCTACGAGCAGTACTTC
CDR3aa: CASSSPGTDLSYEQYF

v_gene: TRBV4-3
abundance: many
d_gene: .
j_gene: TRBJ1-2
CDR3nt: TGCGCCAGCAGCCAAGACAGGGCGAACTATGGCTACACCTTC
CDR3aa: CASSQDRANYGYTF

v_gene: TRBV30
abundance: few
d_gene: .
j_gene: TRBJ2-1
CDR3nt: TGTGCCTGGAACGCGGGCCTAGTTTCGCATGAGCAGTTCTTC
CDR3aa: CAWNAGLVSHEQFF

v_gene: TRBV21-1
abundance: few
d_gene: .
j_gene: TRBJ2-7
CDR3nt: TGTGCCAGTGACGACAGGCGACTACAACCATACGAGCAGTACTTC
CDR3aa: CASDDRRLQPYEQYF

v_gene: TRBV28
abundance: .
d_gene: TRBD2
j_gene: TRBJ2-3
CDR3nt: TGTGCCAGCAGCCAGACTAGCGGAAGCACAGATACGCAGTATTTT
CDR3aa: CASSQTSGSTDTQYF

v_gene: TRBV5-1
abundance: .
d_gene: .
j_gene: TRBJ2-7
CDR3nt: TGCGCCAGCAGCTCTGGGGGGGCTATAGCCTACGAGCAGTACTTC
CDR3aa: CASSSGGAIAYEQYF

v_gene: TRBV9
abundance: .
d_gene: TRBD2
j_gene: TRBJ2-1
CDR3nt: TGTGCCAGCAGCTCCCGGGGACTAGCGTTCTCCCAAACCTACAATGAGCAGTTCTTC
CDR3aa: CASSSRGLAFSQTYNEQFF

v_gene: TRBV28
abundance: .
d_gene: TRBD1
j_gene: TRBJ1-3
CDR3nt: TGTGCCAGCAGTCCGACAGGGGCTAAAACTGGAAACACCATATATTTT
CDR3aa: CASSPTGAKTGNTIYF

v_gene: TRBV2
abundance: .
d_gene: TRBD2
j_gene: TRBJ2-1
CDR3nt: TGTGCCAGCAGGCGGGAGTCTGGGATAGTGGGTGAGTTCTTC
CDR3aa: CASRRESGIVGEFF

v_gene: TRBV7-8
abundance: .
d_gene: TRBD1
j_gene: TRBJ2-3
CDR3nt: TGTGCCAGTGTGTTAGGACAGGGGGTGCCAGATACGCAGTATTTT
CDR3aa: CASVLGQGVPDTQYF

v_gene: TRBV6-1
abundance: .
d_gene: .
j_gene: TRBJ1-1
CDR3nt: TGTGCCAGCAGTGAAGCGGGAGCGGCTAGGGTCGAGGCTTTCTTT
CDR3aa: CASSEAGAARVEAFF

v_gene: TRBV18
abundance: .
d_gene: .
j_gene: TRBJ2-6
CDR3nt: TGTGCCAGCTCACCAGCAGGGCCCTCTGGGGCCAACGTCCTGACTTTC
CDR3aa: CASSPAGPSGANVLTF

v_gene: TRBV19
abundance: .
d_gene: TRBD2
j_gene: TRBJ2-2
CDR3nt: TGTGCCAGTAAGACTAGCGGGAGTGGGTCCGGGGAGCTGTTTTTT
CDR3aa: CASKTSGSGSGELFF

v_gene: TRBV12-5
abundance: .
d_gene: .
j_gene: TRBJ2-2
CDR3nt: TGTGCTAGTGGTTTGGTACAAAACGGGTACACCGGGGAGCTGTTTTTT
CDR3aa: CASGLVQNGYTGELFF

v_gene: TRBV11-2
abundance: few
d_gene: .
j_gene: TRBJ2-7
CDR3nt: TGTGCCAGCAGCTTATTCGGGGGTGGCGTTTACGAGCAGTACTTC
CDR3aa: CASSLFGGGVYEQYF

v_gene: TRBV19
abundance: .
d_gene: .
j_gene: TRBJ2-7
CDR3nt: TGTGCCAGTAGTATTTTTTCGACAGGCCGACACGAGCAGTACTTC
CDR3aa: CASSIFSTGRHEQYF

v_gene: TRBV7-9
abundance: few
d_gene: TRBD2
j_gene: TRBJ2-1
CDR3nt: TGTGCCAGCAGCCATAGTAGCGGGAGTAATTCCTACAATGAGCAGTTCTTC
CDR3aa: CASSHSSGSNSYNEQFF

v_gene: TRBV5-4
abundance: .
d_gene: .
j_gene: TRBJ2-3
CDR3nt: TGCGCCAGCAGCTTGGATCTACTTGGTAGCACAGATACGCAGTATTTT
CDR3aa: CASSLDLLGSTDTQYF

v_gene: TRBV7-2
abundance: .
d_gene: TRBD1
j_gene: TRBJ1-4
CDR3nt: TGTGCCAGCAGCTCAGCTACAGGGGCAACTAATGAAAAACTGTTTTTT
CDR3aa: CASSSATGATNEKLFF

v_gene: TRBV9
abundance: .
d_gene: .
j_gene: TRBJ2-5
CDR3nt: TGTGCCAGCAGCGTAATTCAGGGGGGACAAGAGACCCAGTACTTC
CDR3aa: CASSVIQGGQETQYF

v_gene: TRBV29-1
abundance: .
d_gene: .
j_gene: TRBJ1-1
CDR3nt: TGCAGCGTTGAAGCGCGAGGGTGGGTCACTGAAGCTTTCTTT
CDR3aa: CSVEARGWVTEAFF

v_gene: TRBV5-1
abundance: once
d_gene: .
j_gene: TRBJ2-7
CDR3nt: TGCGCCAGCAGCTTGGTCACTAGCCGTATGGGGGTGTACTACGAGCAGTACTTC
CDR3aa: CASSLVTSRMGVYYEQYF

v_gene: TRBV7-3
abundance: .
d_gene: .
j_gene: TRBJ2-5
CDR3nt: TGTGCCAGCAGCTTCACTAGTCGAGAGACCCAGTACTTC
CDR3aa: CASSFTSRETQYF

v_gene: TRBV4-2
abundance: .
d_gene: TRBD2
j_gene: TRBJ2-3
CDR3nt: TGTGCCAGCAGCCAAGGGTTAGCGGGAGCAATAAGCACAGATACGCAGTATTTT
CDR3aa: CASSQGLAGAISTDTQYF

v_gene: TRBV5-1
abundance: .
d_gene: TRBD1
j_gene: TRBJ1-1
CDR3nt: TGCGCCAGCAGCTCTGGACAGGGGCCTGTGGGGCACACTGAAGCTTTCTTT
CDR3aa: CASSSGQGPVGHTEAFF

v_gene: TRBV18
abundance: .
d_gene: TRBD2
j_gene: TRBJ2-1
CDR3nt: TGTGCCAGCTCACCCAAACGAACCCACTTGCGGGAGGGCCTTGGGGGTGAGCAGTTCTTC
CDR3aa: CASSPKRTHLREGLGGEQFF

v_gene: TRBV4-2
abundance: .
d_gene: .
j_gene: TRBJ1-5
CDR3nt: TGTGCCAGCAGCCAAGTTCCGAAACAGTCCAATCAGCCCCAGCATTTT
CDR3aa: CASSQVPKQSNQPQHF

v_gene: TRBV15
abundance: .
d_gene: .
j_gene: TRBJ2-1
CDR3nt: TGTGCCACCAGCAGAGAGTCGGCAGGGTCCTACAATGAGCAGTTCTTC
CDR3aa: CATSRESAGSYNEQFF

v_gene: TRBV30
abundance: .
d_gene: .
j_gene: TRBJ2-1
CDR3nt: TGTGCCTGGAGTGTCCTTCGCAAGCGGACCTACAATGAGCAGTTCTTC
CDR3aa: CAWSVLRKRTYNEQFF

v_gene: TRBV2
abundance: few
d_gene: TRBD1
j_gene: TRBJ2-7
CDR3nt: TGTGCCAGCAGTGAACAGGGGGCATGGGAGCAGTACTTC
CDR3aa: CASSEQGAWEQYF

v_gene: TRBV7-2
abundance: .
d_gene: .
j_gene: TRBJ2-6
CDR3nt: TGTGCCAGCAGCCTAGCGGGTCTGACAGGGGGTACGGGGGCCAACGTCCTGACTTTC
CDR3aa: CASSLAGLTGGTGANVLTF

v_gene: TRBV9
abundance: .
d_gene: TRBD1
j_gene: TRBJ1-5
CDR3nt: TGTGCCAGCAGCGTAGGACAGGGGGGTCAGCCCCAGCATTTT
CDR3aa: CASSVGQGGQPQHF

v_gene: TRBV6-6
abundance: .
d_gene: TRBD1
j_gene: TRBJ2-7
CDR3nt: TGTGCCAGCAGCCCGGCCGGGACAGGGACCTACGAGCAGTACTTC
CDR3aa: CASSPAGTGTYEQYF